This record covers a single TCR beta chain. Its antigen target is currently unknown. The sample holds no much larger clone one base away, and base qualities are not on file. Inclusive of the bounding cysteine and phenylalanine, the CDR3 is 14 residues long. Only the CDR3 DNA stays, 42 bases, in frame from base 1. V was cut back by 2 bases and J by 1 base, leaving a gap of 9 bases between them. Reading the germline V gene gives CDR1 SGHRS and CDR2 YFSETQ. This sample was included in a study of cytomegalovirus exposure and HLA in healthy donors (TCRdb year 2017). Study-level background: In an earlier analysis of 450 to 750 of the donors, about 270 Gb of sequence data and 90 million to 130 million unique TCR beta sequences from 180 million or so T cells were reported. An early release covering about 600 HLA-typed donors comprised about 290 gigabases of sequencing data and 85 million to 100 million unique TCR sequences. The genetic ancestry cluster associated with self-reported Caucasian donors included 70% to 85% of the 398 genotyped donors. The study aimed to test whether cataloging public T cell receptors could reveal signatures of past pathogen exposure. The study used immunosequencing to profile the T cell repertoires of approximately 690 subjects and linked those repertoires to cytomegalovirus serostatus. Along with the roughly 710-subject first cohort, a separate validation cohort of roughly 110 different subjects was used. The study combined high-throughput TCR immunosequencing, statistical association of individual TCRs with disease status, and machine learning to predict cytomegalovirus infection status. In a later analysis, previously published TCR beta repertoires from fewer than 750 donors were re-analyzed and high-resolution HLA genotyping was added so that TCR occurrence patterns could be studied. Rather than drawing on any new phenotypic data, the later analysis identified candidate immune exposures from TCR beta sequences and the way those sequences occurred across donors. To decide whether each TCR beta V gene segment behaved as functional or pseudogenic, an earlier analysis of approximately 620 of the donors relied on high-throughput TCR beta sequencing. Donor age, sex, ethnicity and CMV serostatus were compiled alongside the repertoire data. In a later genetic analysis, genome-wide SNP genotypes for about 65% of the roughly 670 donors were used, and that subset was treated as a discovery cohort. All discovery cohort repertoires had been generated using a single sequencing platform. HLA typing included class I and class II loci at four-digit resolution. The number of donors typed differed by locus, with about 629-640 for A, B, C, DRB1 and DQB1, over 500 for DQA1, over 600 for DPA1, and around 450 for DPB1. Four or five DR-DQ haplotypes were treated as single units for association and clustering because of strong linkage in the cohort. Across some 400 genotyped donors of the cohort, an average of about 200,000 unique TCR beta nucleotide sequences per donor were sequenced, and 15% to 20% of those sequences were non-productive.

Libraries were built with the immunoSEQ multiplex PCR assay. For the multiplex PCR, a mixture combining 60 forward primers for TCR Vbeta segments and 13 reverse primers for TCR Jbeta segments was used. The CDR3 region of rearranged TCR beta genes was amplified from genomic DNA by a multiplex PCR assay. The Illumina HiSeq System was used to sequence the amplified TCR beta libraries as 87-base-pair reads. On the authors' methods: In a later analysis, some 80 million unique TCR beta chains were counted across the roughly 610 repertoires, and roughly 9.9 million of these chains were shared by at least two donors. Raw reads were error-corrected and collapsed into unique sequences by a nearest-neighbor algorithm in which closely related sequences were merged to remove PCR and sequencing errors. To assign V, D and J gene segments, CDR3 sequences were aligned to IMGT reference sequences. Each retained sequence needed at least a six-nucleotide match to both a V gene segment and a J gene segment. Rearrangements were called productive when the CDR3 lacked stop codons and stayed in frame with V and J; all others were non-productive. Following IMGT convention, CDR3 was defined as the stretch from the second conserved V-encoded cysteine up to the conserved J-encoded phenylalanine. The earlier analysis of some 600 of the donors excluded sequences that lacked an unambiguous match to a single V gene segment. An earlier analysis of over 450 of the donors classified V segments as functional when productive rearrangements were above 56.7% and as segregating when the standard deviation between donors was above 5%. A statistical classification framework was developed to diagnose cytomegalovirus status using the catalog of TCR beta chain sequences. A later analysis assigned V and J genes by comparing TCR nucleotide sequences with IMGT/GENE-DB human TR gene sequences. A later analysis assigned CDR3 sequences and most-parsimonious VDJ recombination scenarios with the TCRdist pipeline. In a later analysis, every TCR beta chain was defined by the combination of its CDR3 amino acid sequence and its V-gene family, and reads without a unique V-gene family were dropped. As a way to deal with suspected cross-contamination and a sequencing artifact, a later analysis dropped roughly 620 nucleotide sequences that were highly shared and had low generation probability. In a later analysis, a clonal expansion index was calculated for each public chain from normalized within-repertoire ranks of inferred template counts. A later analysis computed generation probabilities with a VDJ recombination model fitted to out-of-frame rearrangements, and checked the results against IGoR. In a later analysis, TCR-TCR, TCR-HLA and TCR-CMV co-occurrence was scored with hypergeometric tests, and a repertoire-size bias correction was applied to TCR pairs. A later analysis estimated false discovery rates by permuting HLA or CMV assignments 20 times. In a later analysis, co-occurring TCRs were grouped with DBSCAN, and TCRdist sequence similarity was added when clustering was performed within HLA-allele-positive subsets. Repertoires with fewer than 30,000 or more than 120,000 public chains were left out of co-occurrence clustering, as were a handful of repertoires with anomalous nucleotide sharing. In its TCRdb copy, this immuneACCESS table keeps in-frame sequences only and misses some clones. Where compared with another copy, unresolved V genes explain less than half of these, and the others have no known cause. V and J calls and clone size are copied from that table; D and trimming were computed from the DNA. In all, the sample holds roughly 73,000 clones, and roughly 82% of those were seen once. Roughly an eighth of the sample rests with the top ten.

The cohort was made up of roughly 670 healthy bone marrow donors. At the time of sampling, every cohort member was nominally healthy, though immune exposures that went unrecorded were likely present. The donor was CMV seronegative and belonged to the group of 352 seronegative cohort members. Each donor provided a peripheral blood sample, and peripheral blood mononuclear cells were used for TCR beta sequencing. The Qiagen DNeasy Blood Extraction Kit was used to extract genomic DNA from the blood cell samples. What the research found in general, with its limitations: In a later analysis, TCR association rates were found to vary across HLA loci, with the most associated TCRs seen for DRB1 alleles and the fewest for HLA-C alleles. Some IMGT-functional V segments, including TRBV6-2 and TRBV6-3, could not be told apart with the 87-base-pair reads, so those segments were excluded. A cluster of highly shared sequence variants was judged likely to be a technical artifact of the sequencing pipeline. Correlated functional status among segregating V segments might reflect linkage disequilibrium, but an unknown experimental factor could not be ruled out. This cohort had only TCR beta chains sequenced, and the lack of alpha or paired-chain data limited which features could be detected. The study listed 164 TCR beta chains as associated with cytomegalovirus. Because counts were too low, about 15 rarely observed V segments, including chromosome 9 orphons, were left out of the earlier analysis of 500 to 650 of the donors. Three of the identified cytomegalovirus-associated TCR beta chains were confirmed in vitro to be specific for cytomegalovirus antigens. Immune exposure information for the cohort was limited to CMV serostatus. Assigning TCR associations to individual alleles was difficult when HLA alleles, especially DR and DQ, strongly co-occurred. A later genetic analysis associated a missense DCLRE1C variant with V-gene and J-gene trimming of TCR beta chains, and an independent cohort replicated the association. In an earlier analysis of 587 of the donors, most TCR beta V segments were observed in productive rearrangements about 87% or about 30% of the time, broadly matching IMGT annotations. A later analysis found that HLA-associated TCR beta chains were more clonally expanded and had lower generation probabilities than equally common non-associated chains. In both the original and validation cohorts, the classifier was reported to diagnose cytomegalovirus status with high specificity and sensitivity. Several of the top co-occurrence clusters appeared to be linked to parvovirus B19, influenza, CMV and Epstein-Barr virus, according to a later analysis. A later analysis associated 17,000 or so TCR beta sequences with specific HLA alleles at a false discovery rate of 0.05. Roughly uniform sequencing depth across donors was assumed in presence/absence analyses, although this assumption may not hold. According to a later genetic analysis, donors in an Asian-associated ancestry cluster had fewer N-insertions in productive TCRs than the approximately 700-donor mean. While some public TCRs were present in many individuals, most TCR sequences turned up only very rarely across donors. A later analysis found that most CMV-associated TCR beta chains appeared HLA-restricted, with HLA associations seemingly driven largely by CMV exposure. Because HLA typing was unavailable for some donors at each locus, only the typed subset was used in association tests. A further reported finding was that TCR beta sequences accurately predicted the HLA-A and HLA-B alleles for most subjects in the first cohort. The authors suggested that the approach could potentially be generalized to other disease states and immunological phenotypes.

Rearrangement joined TRBV5-1 to TRBJ1-1; the D gene is possibly TRBD1, with 5 bases matching. Sequenced input: PBMCs. The TCR originated in a man between 70 and 80 years old in good health and CMV-seronegative. The DNA sequence is TGCGCCAGCAGCTTCGACAGCCAGAACACTGAAGCTTTCTTT. It codes for CASSFDSQNTEAFF.